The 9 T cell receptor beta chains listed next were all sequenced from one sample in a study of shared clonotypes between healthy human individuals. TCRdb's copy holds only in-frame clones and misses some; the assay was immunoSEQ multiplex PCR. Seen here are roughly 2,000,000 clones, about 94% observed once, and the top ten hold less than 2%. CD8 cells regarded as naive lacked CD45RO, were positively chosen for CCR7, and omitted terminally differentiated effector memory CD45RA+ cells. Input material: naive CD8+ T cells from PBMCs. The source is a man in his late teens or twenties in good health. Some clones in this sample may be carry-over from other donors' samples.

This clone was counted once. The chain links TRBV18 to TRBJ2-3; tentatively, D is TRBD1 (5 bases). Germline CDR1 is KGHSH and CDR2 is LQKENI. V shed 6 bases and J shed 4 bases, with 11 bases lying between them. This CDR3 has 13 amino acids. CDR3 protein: CASSEDRSDTQYF. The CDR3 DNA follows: TGTGCCAGCTCGGAAGACAGATCAGATACGCAGTATTTT.

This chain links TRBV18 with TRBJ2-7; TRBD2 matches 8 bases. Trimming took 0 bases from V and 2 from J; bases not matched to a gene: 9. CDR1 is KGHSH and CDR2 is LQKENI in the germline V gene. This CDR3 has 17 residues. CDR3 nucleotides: TGTGCCAGCTCACCACCCACCCGGCGGGAGGACCCCTACGAGCAGTACTTC. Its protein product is CASSPPTRREDPYEQYF.

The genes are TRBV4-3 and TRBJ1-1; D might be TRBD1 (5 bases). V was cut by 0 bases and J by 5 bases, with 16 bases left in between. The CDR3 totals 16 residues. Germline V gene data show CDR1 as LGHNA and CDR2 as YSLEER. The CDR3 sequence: CASSQDEWSGGTEAFF. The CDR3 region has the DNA TGCGCCAGCAGCCAAGATGAATGGTCTGGGGGAACTGAAGCTTTCTTT.

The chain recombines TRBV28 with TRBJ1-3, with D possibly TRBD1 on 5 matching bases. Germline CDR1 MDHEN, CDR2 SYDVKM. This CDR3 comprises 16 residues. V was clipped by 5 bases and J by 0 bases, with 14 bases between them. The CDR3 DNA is TGTGCCAGCAGTACCCTAGACAGATACTCTGGAAACACCATATATTTT. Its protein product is CASSTLDRYSGNTIYF.

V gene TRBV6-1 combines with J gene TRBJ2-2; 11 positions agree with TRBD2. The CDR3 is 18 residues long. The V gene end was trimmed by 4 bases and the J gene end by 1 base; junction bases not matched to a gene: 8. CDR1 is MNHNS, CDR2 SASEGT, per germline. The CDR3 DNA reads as TGTGCCAGCAGTGGGAGGAGAGGACTAGCGGGGAACACCGGGGAGCTGTTTTTT. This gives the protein CASSGRRGLAGNTGELFF.

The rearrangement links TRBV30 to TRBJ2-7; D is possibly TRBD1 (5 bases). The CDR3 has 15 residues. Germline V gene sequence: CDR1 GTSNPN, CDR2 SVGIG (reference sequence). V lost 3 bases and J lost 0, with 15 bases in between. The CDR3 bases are TGTGCCTGGAGGTGGGGCGACCCTCCCTCCTACGAGCAGTACTTC. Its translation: CAWRWGDPPSYEQYF.

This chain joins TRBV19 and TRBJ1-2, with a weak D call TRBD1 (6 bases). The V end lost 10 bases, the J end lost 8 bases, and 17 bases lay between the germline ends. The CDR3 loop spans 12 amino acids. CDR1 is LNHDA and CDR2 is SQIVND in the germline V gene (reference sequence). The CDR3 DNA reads TGTGCCACCGCGGGGGGGCGACGGGGCTACACCTTC. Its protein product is CATAGGRRGYTF.

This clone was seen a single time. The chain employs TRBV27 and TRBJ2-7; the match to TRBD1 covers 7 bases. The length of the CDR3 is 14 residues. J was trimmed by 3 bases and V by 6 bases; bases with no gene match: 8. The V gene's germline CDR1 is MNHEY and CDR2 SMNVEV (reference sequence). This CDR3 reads CASRPQGIRYEQYF. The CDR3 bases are TGTGCCAGCAGGCCACAGGGGATACGCTACGAGCAGTACTTC.

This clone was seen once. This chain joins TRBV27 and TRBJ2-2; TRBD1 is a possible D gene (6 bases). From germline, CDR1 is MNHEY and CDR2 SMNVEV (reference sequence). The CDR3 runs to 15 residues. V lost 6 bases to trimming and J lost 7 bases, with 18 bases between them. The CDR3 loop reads CASSQQGIVNGELFF. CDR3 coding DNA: TGTGCCAGCAGCCAACAGGGTATCGTAAACGGGGAGCTGTTTTTT.